The 29 T cell receptor beta chains listed next were all sequenced from one sample in a study of blood T cell repertoires in COVID-19. Generated by immunoSEQ multiplex PCR, the TCRdb table keeps only in-frame clones and is missing some. The table records about 190,000 clones, 65% to 85% of them present only once. Sequences were obtained from PBMCs or T cells enriched from blood (not recorded which). The source of these receptors is a woman aged 25 to 45 who had recovered from COVID-19.

The V call is TRBV5-1, the J call TRBJ1-6, with D perhaps TRBD1 (6 bases). The CDR3 length is 16 residues. Germline CDR1 SGHRS, CDR2 YFSETQ. Trimming took 0 bases from V and 9 from J, leaving 16 bases between them. CDR3 DNA: TGCGCCAGCAGCTTGGATGGGGGCCTAGGCTCTTCACCCCTCCACTTT. Translating it yields CASSLDGGLGSSPLHF.

V gene TRBV7-3 combines with J gene TRBJ1-2, with TRBD1 identical over 7 bases. The trim removed 2 bases at V and 6 bases at J, leaving 3 bases unmatched. Germline assignment: CDR1 SGHTA and CDR2 FQGTGA. The CDR3 spans 13 residues. CDR3 in amino acids: CASSLGRGDGYTF. DNA of the CDR3: TGTGCCAGCAGCTTAGGCAGGGGGGATGGCTACACCTTC.

The chain employs TRBV11-2 and TRBJ2-3; a weak D match, TRBD2 (6 bases). V was cut by 5 bases and J by 4 bases, with 16 bases left in between. Germline-derived CDR1 and CDR2 are SGHAT and FQNNGV. This CDR3 region has 15 residues. The CDR3 DNA sequence: TGTGCCAGCAGCACCCGCGGGGCGGGACCAGATACGCAGTATTTT. It codes for CASSTRGAGPDTQYF.

V is TRBV28 and J is TRBJ2-1; 10 positions agree with TRBD2. Unmatched junction bases numbered 13, after V lost 5 bases and J lost 9 bases. Germline V gene sequence: CDR1 MDHEN, CDR2 SYDVKM. The CDR3 length is 16 residues. The CDR3 DNA reads as TGTGCCAGCAGTCCTCTCGGGAGCGGGGGGGCCCCTGAGCAGTTCTTC. Amino acid sequence: CASSPLGSGGAPEQFF.

The chain recombines TRBV9 with TRBJ2-5; 9 bases agree with TRBD1. The CDR3 runs 14 residues. The germline V gene has CDR1 SGDLS and CDR2 YYNGEE. V trimming: 4 bases; J trimming: 2 bases; junction bases outside the gene matches: 3. Here the CDR3 DNA reads TGTGCCAGCAGCACAGGACAGGGGCAAGAGACCCAGTACTTC. It is translated as CASSTGQGQETQYF. The variable domain in full, with the rest retrieved from reference TRBV9 and TRBJ2-5, is DSGVTQTPKHLITATGQRVTLRCSPRSGDLSVYWYQQSLDQGLQFLIQYYNGEERAKGNILERFSAQQFPDLHSELNLSSLELGDSALYFCASSTGQGQETQYFGPGTRLLVL.

V and J are TRBV5-5 and TRBJ1-1; unclear D gene. The ends were cut back, 4 bases at V and 3 bases at J, with 7 bases in the middle. Germline CDR1 is SGHKS and CDR2 is YYEKEE (reference sequence). CDR3 length: 12 amino acids. CDR3 region: CASSPLYTEAFF. The CDR3 region has the DNA TGTGCCAGCAGCCCTCTATACACTGAAGCTTTCTTT. Filled out from reference TRBV5-5 and TRBJ1-1, the complete variable domain reads DAGVTQSPTHLIKTRGQQVTLRCSPISGHKSVSWYQQVLGQGPQFIFQYYEKEERGRGNFPDRFSARQFPNYSSELNVNALLLGDSALYLCASSPLYTEAFFGQGTRLTVV.

The genes are TRBV10-3 and TRBJ1-4; tentative D call: TRBD1 (6 bases). Trimming removed 6 bases at V and 0 bases at J, with 14 bases between. The CDR3 length is 16 residues. Germline V lookup: CDR1 ENHRY, CDR2 SYGVKD. The CDR3 region has the DNA TGTGCCATCAGCCAGGACAGCGTTGCAACTAATGAAAAACTGTTTTTT. This codes for CAISQDSVATNEKLFF.

The CDR3: CASSHGVAPPGETQYF. The CDR3 bases are TGTGCCAGCAGCCATGGAGTGGCCCCACCAGGGGAGACCCAGTACTTC. This sequence joins TRBV14 and TRBJ2-5; possibly TRBD1 for D (5 bases). This CDR3 contains 16 residues. Trimming left V 3 bases short and J 5 bases short, with 19 bases between. CDR1 is SGHDN and CDR2 is FVKESK in the germline V gene. The full variable domain, completed using reference TRBV14 and TRBJ2-5, is EAGVTQFPSHSVIEKGQTVTLRCDPISGHDNLYWYRRVMGKEIKFLLHFVKESKQDESGMPNNRFLAERTGGTYSTLKVQPAELEDSGVYFCASSHGVAPPGETQYFGPGTRLLVL.

The V call is TRBV5-5, the J call TRBJ1-2; perhaps TRBD1 as D (5 bases). Trimming stripped 6 bases from V and 8 bases from J, with 20 bases between. Germline values: CDR1 SGHKS, CDR2 YYEKEE (reference sequence). The length of the CDR3 is 14 residues. In DNA, the CDR3 is TGTGCCAGCACCCTGGACATTGGGGTTGGAGGCTACACCTTC. It is translated as CASTLDIGVGGYTF.

The chain links TRBV5-4 to TRBJ1-4; D perhaps matches TRBD1 (6 bases). In germline, CDR1 is SGHNT, CDR2 YYREEE (reference sequence). The CDR3 sequence is 15 residues long. V was clipped by 4 bases and J by 0 bases, with 10 bases between them. CDR3 DNA sequence: TGTGCCAGCAGCCCCAGACAGGCAACTAATGAAAAACTGTTTTTT. Translated: CASSPRQATNEKLFF. Together with reference TRBV5-4 and TRBJ1-4, the CDR3 gives the full variable domain: ETGVTQSPTHLIKTRGQQVTLRCSSQSGHNTVSWYQQALGQGPQFIFQYYREEENGRGNFPPRFSGLQFPNYSSELNVNALELDDSALYLCASSPRQATNEKLFFGSGTQLSVL.

This clone was detected only a few times. V is TRBV7-9 and J is TRBJ1-1; D is undetermined. The CDR3 loop spans 17 amino acids. Per the germline V gene, CDR1 is SEHNR and CDR2 is FQNEAQ (reference sequence). Trimming took off 4 bases at V and 2 bases at J, with 20 bases between the two ends. CDR3 region: CASSSAGVVGPNTEAFF. DNA of the CDR3: TGTGCCAGCAGCTCCGCGGGTGTTGTAGGCCCAAACACTGAAGCTTTCTTT.

The chain carries TRBV9 and TRBJ2-1; weak D call: TRBD2 (5 bases). Trimming took 3 bases from V and 1 from J, leaving 17 bases between them. This CDR3 is 17 amino acids long. Germline CDR1 SGDLS, CDR2 YYNGEE. As DNA, the CDR3 is TGTGCCAGCAGCGGGCGAGGACGGACGGGATCCTACAATGAGCAGTTCTTC. Protein: CASSGRGRTGSYNEQFF.

This chain joins TRBV7-2 and TRBJ1-1; no clear D. Germline V gene data show CDR1 as SGHTA and CDR2 as FQGNSA. The CDR3 consists of 14 residues. V was pared by 5 bases and J by 2 bases, with 12 bases between. Here the CDR3 reads CASSLPVLNTEAFF. DNA for the CDR3: TGTGCCAGCAGCCTGCCGGTCCTAAACACTGAAGCTTTCTTT.

The V and J genes are TRBV5-4 and TRBJ2-7; 7 nucleotides agree with TRBD2. Germline V gene data show CDR1 as SGHNT and CDR2 as YYREEE (reference sequence). J gave up 3 bases and V 0 bases, and 6 bases lay outside the gene matches. This CDR3 is built from 15 residues. The CDR3 DNA follows: TGTGCCAGCAGCTTGGCCGGAGTAGCGGGCTACGAGCAGTACTTC. Amino acids: CASSLAGVAGYEQYF.

This rearrangement joins TRBV13 to TRBJ1-1; 9 bases map to TRBD1. The CDR3 runs to 14 residues. V shed 5 bases and J 1 base; nucleotides not matched to a gene: 2. The germline CDR1 and CDR2 sequences are PRHDT and FYEKMQ (reference sequence). DNA of the CDR3: TGTGCCAGCAGCCGGGGACAGGGGAACACTGAAGCTTTCTTT. Amino acids: CASSRGQGNTEAFF.

The chain carries TRBV5-1 and TRBJ1-6; 7 bases are shared with TRBD1. The CDR3 has 14 residues. Unmatched junction bases numbered 10, after V lost 5 bases and J lost 11 bases. CDR1 and CDR2 from the germline V gene are SGHRS and YFSETQ. In nucleotides, the CDR3 is TGCGCCAGCAGGGTTCAGGGGGAAGGGGCACCCCTCCACTTT. Translating gives CASRVQGEGAPLHF.

V is TRBV6-5 and J is TRBJ1-1; D unresolved. This CDR3 is 16 amino acids long. Germline V CDR1 and CDR2: MNHEY, SVGAGI. V was trimmed by 1 base and J by 0 bases, leaving 12 bases between them. The chain's CDR3 is CASSYLPGRMNTEAFF. The DNA for the CDR3 is TGTGCCAGCAGTTACTTGCCAGGTCGCATGAACACTGAAGCTTTCTTT.

This clone was seen once. The chain couples TRBV6-5 to TRBJ1-1, with 8 bases that match TRBD1. This CDR3 is 15 amino acids long. Germline V lookup: CDR1 MNHEY, CDR2 SVGAGI. The V segment lost 2 bases and the J segment 6 bases; nucleotides outside the gene matches: 8. CDR3 loop: CASSYGPRGQAEAFF. DNA of the CDR3: TGTGCCAGCAGTTACGGCCCCAGGGGGCAGGCTGAAGCTTTCTTT.

The rearrangement joins TRBV12-3 or TRBV12-4 to TRBJ2-1; 10 bases fit TRBD1. This CDR3 region has 13 residues. The V and J ends lost 8 bases and 7 bases, in that order; junction bases with no gene match: 5. CDR3 DNA: TGTGCCAGCCTCCGGGACAGGGGTAATGAGCAGTTCTTC. Encoded protein: CASLRDRGNEQFF.

CDR3 sequence reads: CASSYSWQGEKLFF. CDR3 bases: TGTGCCAGCAGTTACTCATGGCAGGGTGAAAAACTGTTTTTT. This sequence joins TRBV6-5 and TRBJ1-4, with D perhaps TRBD1 (5 bases). The germline gives CDR1 MNHEY, CDR2 SVGAGI. Trimming shortened V by 0 bases and J by 7 bases, and 9 bases separated the two germline ends. This CDR3 spans 14 amino acids.

V gene TRBV25-1 combines with J gene TRBJ2-1, with D possibly being TRBD1 (6 bases). Trimming removed 5 bases at V and 2 bases at J, with 16 bases between. CDR3 length: 16 amino acids. From germline, CDR1 is MGHDK and CDR2 SYGVNS. CDR3 protein: CASSKLTGATYNEQFF. CDR3 bases: TGTGCCAGCAGTAAATTGACAGGTGCCACCTACAATGAGCAGTTCTTC.

This sequence joins TRBV5-4 and TRBJ2-5; D remains ambiguous. CDR3 length: 13 residues. Trimming took 1 base from V and 3 from J, leaving 7 bases between them. Per germline, CDR1 SGHNT and CDR2 YYREEE (reference sequence). CDR3 amino acids: CASSLIAEETQYF. CDR3 sequence (DNA): TGTGCCAGCAGCTTGATTGCAGAAGAGACCCAGTACTTC.

The chain combines TRBV7-2 with TRBJ1-1; the D gene is possibly TRBD1 (5 bases). CDR1 and CDR2 from the germline V gene are SGHTA and FQGNSA. V was pared by 2 bases and J by 3 bases, with 10 bases between. CDR3 size: 14 residues. The CDR3 protein is CASSLQGMDTEAFF. The CDR3 DNA reads as TGTGCCAGCAGCTTACAGGGAATGGACACTGAAGCTTTCTTT.

The rearrangement links TRBV9 to TRBJ2-1; a weak D match, TRBD2 (5 bases). CDR1 and CDR2 from the germline V gene are SGDLS and YYNGEE. V lost 0 bases, J lost 0 bases, and 10 bases lay in between. The CDR3 loop spans 16 amino acids. This CDR3 reads CASSVGRGSSYNEQFF. CDR3 coding DNA: TGTGCCAGCAGCGTAGGACGGGGTAGCTCCTACAATGAGCAGTTCTTC.

There are a few counts of this clone. Other DNA sequences within the sample encode an identical CDR3. J is TRBJ2-7 and V is TRBV11-3; D may be TRBD1 (5 bases). CDR3 length: 13 residues. CDR1 and CDR2 from the germline V gene are SGHNT and YENEEA. Trimming pared 3 bases from V and 1 base from J, leaving 7 bases between. DNA of the CDR3: TGTGCCAGCAGCTTTCGGACATCCTACGAGCAGTACTTC. Protein sequence: CASSFRTSYEQYF.

This clone was observed once. The chain employs TRBV11-3 and TRBJ2-1; D might be TRBD2 (5 bases). V was pared by 2 bases and J by 6 bases, with 17 bases between. The CDR3 extends over 16 amino acids. Germline V gives CDR1 SGHNT, CDR2 YENEEA. CDR3 in DNA: TGTGCCAGCAGCTTAAGCACTAGGTTTTCGGGCAATGAGCAGTTCTTC. The encoded protein is CASSLSTRFSGNEQFF.

The rearrangement uses TRBV16 and TRBJ2-1; D is unresolved. The CDR3 length is 11 residues. Per germline, CDR1 KGHSY and CDR2 FQNENV. Between the trimmed V and J ends, which lost 1 base and 9 bases, there was a span of 4 bases. The CDR3 reads CASSQYFEQFF. CDR3 DNA: TGTGCCAGCAGCCAATACTTTGAGCAGTTCTTC.

There are a few counts of this clone. V is TRBV28 and J is TRBJ1-2, with 8 bases lining up with TRBD1. The CDR3 covers 11 residues. The V gene end was trimmed by 8 bases and the J gene end by 4 bases; junction bases not matched to a gene: 0. The germline gives CDR1 MDHEN, CDR2 SYDVKM. CDR3 sequence reads: CASDRGYGYTF. CDR3 in DNA: TGTGCCAGCGACAGGGGCTATGGCTACACCTTC.

This chain links TRBV28 with TRBJ1-1; D is unclear. CDR1 and CDR2 from the germline V gene are MDHEN and SYDVKM. V was trimmed by 6 bases and J by 7 bases, leaving 12 bases between them. The CDR3 has 12 residues. The CDR3, as DNA: TGTGCCAGCAGATCTCGACACCGTGAAGCTTTCTTT. Translating it yields CASRSRHREAFF. Full variable domain (rest looked up from reference TRBV28 and TRBJ1-1): DVKVTQSSRYLVKRTGEKVFLECVQDMDHENMFWYRQDPGLGLRLIYFSYDVKMKEKGDIPEGYSVSREKKERFSLILESASTNQTSMYLCASRSRHREAFFGQGTRLTVV.